This TCR beta chain was sequenced in a study of cytomegalovirus exposure and HLA in healthy donors. About the research overall: There were 350 to 450 genotyped donors. Of these, roughly 80% fell in the genetic ancestry cluster associated with self-reported Caucasian donors.

Trimming took 2 bases from V and 3 from J; bases not matched to a gene: 8. The CDR3 consists of 16 residues. Germline CDR1 and CDR2: MNHEY and SVGAGI. This PCR relied on a set of 60 Vbeta primers and 13 Jbeta primers. Clones were read by immunoSEQ multiplex PCR, and TCRdb kept only the in-frame ones, dropping some. The clone table shows about 190,000 clones, with the ten largest holding approximately 0.98%. Regarding the study as a whole: Donors belonging to an Asian-associated ancestry cluster reportedly showed fewer N-insertions in productive TCRs than the approximately 670-donor mean, according to what a later analysis found. A later analysis showed TCR association rates differing by HLA locus, peaking at DRB1 and lowest at HLA-C. Immune exposure was documented only through CMV serostatus.

Turning to this clone: Its antigen is unknown.

V is TRBV6-5 and J is TRBJ2-7, with TRBD2 identical over 9 bases. The sample consisted of PBMCs. The clonotype originates from a woman in her 30s in good health and CMV-seropositive. The CDR3 reads CASSYRDGSGSYEQYF. For the CDR3, the DNA is TGTGCCAGCAGTTACCGGGACGGTAGCGGGAGCTACGAGCAGTACTTC.